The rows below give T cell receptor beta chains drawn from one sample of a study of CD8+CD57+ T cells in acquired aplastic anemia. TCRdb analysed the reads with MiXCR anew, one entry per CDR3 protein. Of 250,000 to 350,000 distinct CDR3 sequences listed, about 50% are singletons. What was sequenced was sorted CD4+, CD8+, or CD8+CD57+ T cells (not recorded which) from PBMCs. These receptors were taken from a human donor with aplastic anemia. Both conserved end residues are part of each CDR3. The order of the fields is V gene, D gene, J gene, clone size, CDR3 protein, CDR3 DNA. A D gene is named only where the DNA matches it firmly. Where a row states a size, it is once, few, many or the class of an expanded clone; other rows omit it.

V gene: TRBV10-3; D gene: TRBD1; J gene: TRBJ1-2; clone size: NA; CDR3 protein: CAISDGTGAYGYTF; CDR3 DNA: TGTGCCATCAGTGACGGGACAGGGGCCTATGGCTACACCTTC
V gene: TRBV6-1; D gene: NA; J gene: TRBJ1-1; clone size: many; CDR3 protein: CASRIQANTEAFF; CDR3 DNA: TGTGCCAGCAGAATTCAGGCGAACACTGAAGCTTTCTTT
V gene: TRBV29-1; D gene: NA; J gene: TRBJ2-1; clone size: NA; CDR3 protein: CSVPGPAEYSYNEQFF; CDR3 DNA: TGCAGTGTCCCTGGGCCAGCGGAATACTCCTACAATGAGCAGTTCTTC
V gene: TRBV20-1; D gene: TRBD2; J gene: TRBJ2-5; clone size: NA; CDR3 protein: CSASALAGGEETQYF; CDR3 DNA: TGCAGTGCTAGTGCTCTAGCGGGAGGTGAAGAGACCCAGTACTTC
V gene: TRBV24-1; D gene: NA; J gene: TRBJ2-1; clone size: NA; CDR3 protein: CATSPAESPYNEQFF; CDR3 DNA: TGTGCCACGAGTCCTGCCGAGAGCCCCTACAATGAGCAGTTCTTC
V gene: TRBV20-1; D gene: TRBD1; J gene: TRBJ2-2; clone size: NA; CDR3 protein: CSARRTGDTGELFF; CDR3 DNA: TGCAGTGCTAGACGCACAGGGGACACCGGGGAGCTGTTTTTT
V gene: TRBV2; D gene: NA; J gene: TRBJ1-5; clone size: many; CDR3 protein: CASSGPNSNQPQHF; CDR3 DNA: TGTGCCAGCAGTGGACCGAATAGCAATCAGCCCCAGCATTTT
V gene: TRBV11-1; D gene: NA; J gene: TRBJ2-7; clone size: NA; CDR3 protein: CASSLGGRLEQYF; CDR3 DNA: TGTGCCAGCAGCTTAGGCGGCAGGTTGGAGCAGTACTTC
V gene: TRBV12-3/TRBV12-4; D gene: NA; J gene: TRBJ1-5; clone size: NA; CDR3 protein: CASSGGMRSNQPQHF; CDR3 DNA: TGTGCCAGCAGTGGGGGTATGAGAAGCAATCAGCCCCAGCATTTT
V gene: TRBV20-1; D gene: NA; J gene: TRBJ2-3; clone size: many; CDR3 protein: CSAKTSGSRTDTQYF; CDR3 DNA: TGCAGTGCTAAAACCTCAGGGTCCAGGACAGATACGCAGTATTTT
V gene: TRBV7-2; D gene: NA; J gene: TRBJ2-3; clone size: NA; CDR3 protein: CASSSPLLLGGTDTQYF; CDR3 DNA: TGTGCCAGCAGCTCCCCCCTTTTGCTGGGAGGCACAGATACGCAGTATTTT
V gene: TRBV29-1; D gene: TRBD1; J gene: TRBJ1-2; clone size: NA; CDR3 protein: CSVEGTGEGYTF; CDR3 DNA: TGCAGCGTTGAAGGAACAGGGGAAGGCTACACCTTC
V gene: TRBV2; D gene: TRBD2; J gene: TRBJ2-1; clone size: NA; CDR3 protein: CASSVASGGRNEQFF; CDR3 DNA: TGTGCCAGCAGTGTGGCTAGCGGGGGACGCAATGAGCAGTTCTTC
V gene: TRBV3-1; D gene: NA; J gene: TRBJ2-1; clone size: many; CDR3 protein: CASSQVSREQFF; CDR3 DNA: TGTGCCAGCAGCCAAGTTTCCCGTGAGCAGTTCTTC
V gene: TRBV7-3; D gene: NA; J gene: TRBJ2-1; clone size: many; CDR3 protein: CASSLTQRYEQFF; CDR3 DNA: TGTGCCAGCAGCTTAACCCAGCGGTATGAGCAGTTCTTC
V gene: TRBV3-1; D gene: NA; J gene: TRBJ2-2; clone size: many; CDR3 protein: CASNSHGRELFF; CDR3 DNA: TGTGCCAGCAACTCGCACGGCCGGGAGCTGTTTTTT
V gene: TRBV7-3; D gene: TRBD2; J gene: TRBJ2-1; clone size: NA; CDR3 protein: CASSFSGGAQQFF; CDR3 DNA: TGTGCCAGCAGCTTTAGCGGGGGGGCTCAGCAGTTCTTC
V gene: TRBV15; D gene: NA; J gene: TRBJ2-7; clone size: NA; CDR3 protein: CATSRDPSSGEQYF; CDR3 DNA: TGTGCCACCAGCAGAGACCCTAGCTCGGGCGAGCAGTACTTC